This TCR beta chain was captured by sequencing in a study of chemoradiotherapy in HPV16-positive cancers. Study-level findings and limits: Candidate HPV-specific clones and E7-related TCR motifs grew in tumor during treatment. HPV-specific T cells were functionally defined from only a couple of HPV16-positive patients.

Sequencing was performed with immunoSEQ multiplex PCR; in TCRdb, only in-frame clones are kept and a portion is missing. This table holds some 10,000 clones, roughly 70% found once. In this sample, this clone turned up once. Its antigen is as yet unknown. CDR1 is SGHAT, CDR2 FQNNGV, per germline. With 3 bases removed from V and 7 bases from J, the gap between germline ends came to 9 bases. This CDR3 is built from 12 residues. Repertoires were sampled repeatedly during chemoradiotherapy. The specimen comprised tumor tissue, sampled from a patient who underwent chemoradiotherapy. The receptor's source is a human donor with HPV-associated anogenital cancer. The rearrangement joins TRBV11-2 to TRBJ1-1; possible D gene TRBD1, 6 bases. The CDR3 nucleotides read TGTGCCAGCAGCTTGACAGGTGTTGAAGCTTTCTTT. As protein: CASSLTGVEAFF.